A selection of T cell receptor beta chains follows, all from one sample in a study of blood T cell repertoires in COVID-19. TCRdb's table, derived via immunoSEQ multiplex PCR, lists solely in-frame clones and lacks some. Here the sample spans roughly 180,000 clones, about four fifths being singletons. The sequencing input was peripheral blood. The receptor source for this set is a middle-aged woman with COVID-19, enrolled during active disease. Each CDR3 is given with its conserved first and last residue. D genes are given only for firm matches. Expanded clones are given a class, and other clones once, few, many or no size at all.

abundance	v_gene	len	j_gene	d_gene	CDR3nt	CDR3aa
NA	TRBV18	13	TRBJ2-3	NA	TGTGCCAGCTCACCAACGTTAGCGGATACGCAGTATTTT	CASSPTLADTQYF
NA	TRBV14	14	TRBJ1-2	NA	TGTGCCAGCAGCCAAGATCTACTGGCTAGGGGCTACACCTTC	CASSQDLLARGYTF
NA	TRBV19	15	TRBJ2-3	TRBD2	TGTGCCAGTAGTATTATGGCTAGCGGGAGGGATACGCAGTATTTT	CASSIMASGRDTQYF
NA	TRBV2	11	TRBJ2-5	NA	TGTGCCAGCAGTGCTGTTAAGACCCAGTACTTC	CASSAVKTQYF
NA	TRBV20-1	14	TRBJ1-5	TRBD1	TGCAGTGCTAGTTCAGGGGGCGACAATCAGCCCCAGCATTTT	CSASSGGDNQPQHF
NA	TRBV6-6	13	TRBJ1-1	NA	TGTGCCAGCAGTTACAGTTTCCAGGGGGAAGCTTTCTTT	CASSYSFQGEAFF
NA	TRBV18	15	TRBJ1-5	TRBD1	TGTGCCAGCTCACCCGACGGGACAGGGAATCAGCCCCAGCATTTT	CASSPDGTGNQPQHF
NA	TRBV4-1	15	TRBJ2-5	TRBD1	TGCGCCAGCAGCCCGACAGGGGAAGGCAAGTACACCCAGTACTTC	CASSPTGEGKYTQYF
few	TRBV14	14	TRBJ1-2	NA	TGTGCCAGCAGCCAGAGCAGGGGCCACTATGGCTACACCTTC	CASSQSRGHYGYTF
NA	TRBV28	15	TRBJ2-4	NA	TGTGCCAGCAGTGCAAATTGGGCTACAGGGAACATTCAGTACTTC	CASSANWATGNIQYF
NA	TRBV27	18	TRBJ1-2	TRBD1	TGTGCCAGCACCCCCTCCCGGGGGGACAGGGGGTTGTCCGATGGCTACACCTTC	CASTPSRGDRGLSDGYTF
NA	TRBV19	15	TRBJ1-5	NA	TGTGCCAGTAGTGTCAGGGTGAATAGCAATCAGCCCCAGCATTTT	CASSVRVNSNQPQHF